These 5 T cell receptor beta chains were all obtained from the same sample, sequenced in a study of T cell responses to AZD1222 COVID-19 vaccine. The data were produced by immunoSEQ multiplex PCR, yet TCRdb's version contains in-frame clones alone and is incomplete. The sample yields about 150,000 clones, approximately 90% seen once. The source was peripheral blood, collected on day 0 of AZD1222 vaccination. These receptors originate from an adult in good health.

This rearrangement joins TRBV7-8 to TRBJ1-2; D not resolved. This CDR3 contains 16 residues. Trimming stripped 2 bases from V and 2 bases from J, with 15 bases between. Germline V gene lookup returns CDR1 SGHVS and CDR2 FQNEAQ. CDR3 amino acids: CASSLSGRPSNYGYTF. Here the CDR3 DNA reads TGTGCCAGCAGCTTAAGCGGGAGGCCCTCCAACTATGGCTACACCTTC.

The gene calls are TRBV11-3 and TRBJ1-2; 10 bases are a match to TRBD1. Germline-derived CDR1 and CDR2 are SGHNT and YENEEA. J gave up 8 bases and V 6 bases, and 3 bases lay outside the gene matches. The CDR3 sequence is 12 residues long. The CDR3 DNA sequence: TGTGCCAGCAGGGGGACAGGGGAAGGCTACACCTTC. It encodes CASRGTGEGYTF.

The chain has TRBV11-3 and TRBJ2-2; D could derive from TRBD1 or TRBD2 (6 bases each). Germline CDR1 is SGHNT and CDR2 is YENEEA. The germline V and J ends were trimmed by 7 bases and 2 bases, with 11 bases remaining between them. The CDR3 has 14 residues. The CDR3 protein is CASNPGGNTGELFF. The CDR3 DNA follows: TGTGCCAGCAACCCCGGGGGCAACACCGGGGAGCTGTTTTTT.

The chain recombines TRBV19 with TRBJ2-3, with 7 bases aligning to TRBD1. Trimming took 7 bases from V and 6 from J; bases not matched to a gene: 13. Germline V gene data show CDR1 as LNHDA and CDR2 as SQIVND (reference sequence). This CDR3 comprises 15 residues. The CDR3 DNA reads TGTGCCAGTAAAGGGGCGACAGGGAAGGGGGATACGCAGTATTTT. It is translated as CASKGATGKGDTQYF.

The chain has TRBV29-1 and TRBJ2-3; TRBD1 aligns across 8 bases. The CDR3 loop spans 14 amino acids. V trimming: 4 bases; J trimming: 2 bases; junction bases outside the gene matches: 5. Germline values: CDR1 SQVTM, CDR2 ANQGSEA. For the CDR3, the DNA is TGCAGCGTTGGCCGGGACAGGCCCACAGATACGCAGTATTTT. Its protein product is CSVGRDRPTDTQYF.